These 14 T cell receptor beta chains were sequenced from one sample in a study of early T cells in non-severe SARS-CoV-2 infection. TCRdb re-called the 5' RACE reads through MiXCR, storing one row per CDR3 protein. The sample lists more than 35,000 distinct CDR3 sequences, 3.5% to 4% occurring once. Sequencing was performed on whole blood. These receptors came from an adult who was a healthcare worker with PCR-confirmed SARS-CoV-2 infection or an uninfected control (not recorded which).

This clonotype was picked up many times. V gene TRBV2 combines with J gene TRBJ2-1; 8 bases match TRBD2. The CDR3 has 14 amino acids. The germline gives CDR1 SNHLY, CDR2 FYNNEI. J gave up 12 bases and V 3 bases, and 10 bases lay outside the gene matches. CDR3 in DNA: TGTGCCAGCAGTGATGCGCTAGCGGGTACACCGCAGTTCTTC. It encodes CASSDALAGTPQFF.

The table lists this clonotype with many counts. J is TRBJ2-7 and V is TRBV4-2; 9 positions match TRBD1. Per germline, CDR1 LGHNA and CDR2 YNFKEQ. The CDR3 runs to 14 residues. J was trimmed by 3 bases and V by 4 bases; bases with no gene match: 4. CDR3 DNA sequence: TGTGCCAGCAGCCCCCAGACAGGGGGCTACGAGCAGTACTTC. This sequence encodes CASSPQTGGYEQYF.

This clonotype was detected ten times or more. The chain carries TRBV6-5 and TRBJ2-7; TRBD2 aligns across 7 bases. The CDR3 is 16 amino acids. Germline CDR1 MNHEY, CDR2 SVGAGI. V lost 5 bases to trimming and J lost 7 bases; unmatched junction nucleotides: 17. CDR3 DNA sequence: TGTGCCAGCAGTCGGCTCTCTAGCGGAGGTCCTAAGGAGCAGTACGTC. Its translation is CASSRLSSGGPKEQYV.

Sample share makes this clonotype medium-sized. The chain uses TRBV29-1 and TRBJ2-1; D is possibly TRBD1 (7 bases). The germline CDR1 and CDR2 sequences are SQVTM and ANQGSEA. The CDR3 consists of 13 residues. V was shortened by 6 bases and J by 4 bases, with 13 bases between the two germline ends. The CDR3 is CSVGQAGYNEQFF. The CDR3 DNA reads TGCAGCGTCGGACAGGCGGGGTACAATGAGCAGTTCTTC.

V usage is TRBV7-3 and J usage is TRBJ2-3; 13 nucleotides line up with TRBD2. The germline V gene has CDR1 SGHTA and CDR2 FQGTGA. V trimming: 2 bases; J trimming: 6 bases; junction bases outside the gene matches: 2. This CDR3 has 15 amino acids. CDR3 region: CASSLLGLAGDTQYF. DNA for the CDR3: TGTGCCAGCAGCTTATTGGGACTAGCGGGGGATACGCAGTATTTT.

Many counts were recorded for this clonotype. The chain links TRBV20-1 to TRBJ2-7; D perhaps matches TRBD2 (6 bases). Germline CDR1 is DFQATT and CDR2 is SNEGSKA (reference sequence). The CDR3 totals 16 residues. Trimming stripped 1 base from V and 0 bases from J, with 16 bases between. The CDR3 loop reads CSARVLGQDYSYEQYF. In DNA form, the CDR3 reads TGCAGTGCTAGAGTTCTAGGGCAGGACTACTCCTACGAGCAGTACTTC.

This clonotype occurred many times. The V call is TRBV7-8, the J call TRBJ2-7, with 7 bases that match TRBD2. V lost 5 bases, J lost 7 bases, and 11 bases stayed unmatched. The CDR3 sequence is 14 residues long. Germline V gives CDR1 SGHVS, CDR2 FQNEAQ. As DNA, the CDR3 is TGTGCCAGCAGCCTCCGAGGACTAGTTCGTGAGCAGTACTTC. It is translated as CASSLRGLVREQYF.

In its sample, this clonotype was seen many times. V gene TRBV6-1 combines with J gene TRBJ2-1, with D possibly matching TRBD2 (5 bases). The CDR3 is 13 amino acids. V lost 2 bases, J lost 10 bases, and 12 bases lay in between. Germline V lookup: CDR1 MNHNS, CDR2 SASEGT. In nucleotides, the CDR3 is TGTGCCAGCAGTGAAAGATCGGGGATGGAGCAGTTCTTC. As protein: CASSERSGMEQFF.

This clonotype occurred a few times. This CDR3 reads CASSLGGTVTDTQYF. The CDR3 nucleotides are TGTGCCAGCAGTTTAGGAGGGACAGTCACAGATACGCAGTATTTT. J is TRBJ2-3 and V is TRBV12-3 or TRBV12-4; TRBD1 aligns across 7 bases. J gave up 2 bases and V 1 base, and 3 bases lay outside the gene matches. The CDR3 is 15 residues long.

This clonotype was detected a few times. The rearrangement links TRBV20-1 to TRBJ2-7, with no clear D. Between the trimmed V and J ends, which lost 7 bases and 5 bases, there was a span of 12 bases. Germline values: CDR1 DFQATT, CDR2 SNEGSKA (reference sequence). This CDR3 region has 11 residues. The CDR3 sequence: CSVEQRDEQYF. DNA of the CDR3: TGCAGTGTGGAGCAGCGCGACGAGCAGTACTTC.

This clonotype came up many times. This chain links TRBV29-1 with TRBJ2-7; D not resolved. Trimming cost V 4 bases and J 0 bases, with 10 bases left between them. CDR3 size: 13 residues. Germline loops: CDR1 SQVTM, CDR2 ANQGSEA. The CDR3 DNA follows: TGCAGCGTTGGGGCGTCTGTCTCCTACGAGCAGTACTTC. Its protein product is CSVGASVSYEQYF.

Comments on this clonotype: A read error may be the cause here, since a much bigger clone is one base away. The gene calls are TRBV6-1 and TRBJ2-1; TRBD2 matches at 7 bases. Germline CDR1 reads MNHNS; CDR2 reads SASEGT. The V segment lost 4 bases and the J segment 6 bases; nucleotides outside the gene matches: 12. There are 16 residues in the CDR3. CDR3 bases: TGTGCCAGCAGTGGAGGGACTGGCGGGAGAGTCAATGAGCAGTTCTTC. It yields the protein CASSGGTGGRVNEQFF.

This clonotype was seen many times. The rearrangement links TRBV3-1 to TRBJ1-4; D may be TRBD1 (5 bases). V lost 5 bases to trimming and J lost 9 bases, with 22 bases between them. The CDR3 is made up of 16 amino acids. Germline values: CDR1 LGHDT, CDR2 YNNKEL (reference sequence). The CDR3 sequence: CASSDQVAGSSKKLFF. CDR3 DNA sequence: TGTGCCAGCAGCGATCAGGTGGCAGGGTCTTCGAAAAAACTGTTTTTT. The whole variable domain, remainder taken from reference TRBV3-1 and TRBJ1-4, is DTAVSQTPKYLVTQMGNDKSIKCEQNLGHDTMYWYKQDSKKFLKIMFSYNNKELIINETVPNRFSPKSPDKAHLNLHINSLELGDSAVYFCASSDQVAGSSKKLFFGSGTQLSVL.

This clonotype was picked up many times. The chain links TRBV19 to TRBJ1-5; TRBD1 matches 10 bases. The ends lost 5 bases at V and 5 bases at J; junction bases unmatched: 9. This CDR3 contains 16 residues. From germline, CDR1 is LNHDA and CDR2 SQIVND (reference sequence). The CDR3 here is CASSLYGTGAYQPQHF. The DNA of the CDR3 is TGTGCCAGTAGTTTATACGGGACAGGGGCATATCAGCCCCAGCATTTT. The complete variable domain, with remaining parts taken from reference TRBV19 and TRBJ1-5, reads DGGITQSPKYLFRKEGQNVTLSCEQNLNHDAMYWYRQDPGQGLRLIYYSQIVNDFQKGDIAEGYSVSREKKESFPLTVTSAQKNPTAFYLCASSLYGTGAYQPQHFGDGTRLSIL.